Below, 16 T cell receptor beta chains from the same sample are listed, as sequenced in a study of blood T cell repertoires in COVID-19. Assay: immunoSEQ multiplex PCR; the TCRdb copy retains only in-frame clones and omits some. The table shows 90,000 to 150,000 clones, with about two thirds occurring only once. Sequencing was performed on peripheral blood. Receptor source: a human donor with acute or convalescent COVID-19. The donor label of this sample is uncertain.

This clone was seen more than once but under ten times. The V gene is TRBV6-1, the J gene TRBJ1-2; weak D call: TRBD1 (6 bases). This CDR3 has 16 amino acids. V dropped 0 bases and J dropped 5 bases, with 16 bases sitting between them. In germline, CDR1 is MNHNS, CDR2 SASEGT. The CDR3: CASSEAAAGDRYGYTF. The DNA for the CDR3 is TGTGCCAGCAGTGAAGCCGCGGCAGGGGATAGGTATGGCTACACCTTC.

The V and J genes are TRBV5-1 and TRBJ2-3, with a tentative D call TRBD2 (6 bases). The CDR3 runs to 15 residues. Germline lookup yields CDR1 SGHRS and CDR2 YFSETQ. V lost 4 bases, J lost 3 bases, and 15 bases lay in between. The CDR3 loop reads CASSGGMWVTDTQYF. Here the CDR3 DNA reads TGCGCCAGCAGCGGAGGGATGTGGGTGACAGATACGCAGTATTTT.

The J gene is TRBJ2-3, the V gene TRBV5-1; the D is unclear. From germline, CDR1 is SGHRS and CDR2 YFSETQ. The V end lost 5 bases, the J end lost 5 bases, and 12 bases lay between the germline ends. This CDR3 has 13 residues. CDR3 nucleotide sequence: TGCGCCAGCAGTCAAAGTATCGGAGATACGCAGTATTTT. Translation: CASSQSIGDTQYF.

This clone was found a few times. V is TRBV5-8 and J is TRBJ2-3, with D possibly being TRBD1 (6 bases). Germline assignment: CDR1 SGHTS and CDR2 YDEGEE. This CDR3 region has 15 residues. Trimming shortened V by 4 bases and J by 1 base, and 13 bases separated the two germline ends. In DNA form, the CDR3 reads TGTGCCAGCAGCCCAGGGGCAGGGGGCACAGATACGCAGTATTTT. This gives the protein CASSPGAGGTDTQYF.

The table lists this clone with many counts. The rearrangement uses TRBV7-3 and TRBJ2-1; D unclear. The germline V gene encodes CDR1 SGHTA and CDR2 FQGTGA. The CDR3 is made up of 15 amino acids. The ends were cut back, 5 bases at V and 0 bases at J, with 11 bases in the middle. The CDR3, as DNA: TGTGCCAGCAGCAATTACGAGAGCTCCTACAATGAGCAGTTCTTC. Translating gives CASSNYESSYNEQFF.

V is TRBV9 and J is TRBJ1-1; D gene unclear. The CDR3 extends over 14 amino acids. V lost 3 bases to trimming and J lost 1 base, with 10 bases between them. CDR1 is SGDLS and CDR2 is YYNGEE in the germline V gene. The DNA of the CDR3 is TGTGCCAGCAGCGCTCAGACGGGGAACACTGAAGCTTTCTTT. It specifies CASSAQTGNTEAFF.

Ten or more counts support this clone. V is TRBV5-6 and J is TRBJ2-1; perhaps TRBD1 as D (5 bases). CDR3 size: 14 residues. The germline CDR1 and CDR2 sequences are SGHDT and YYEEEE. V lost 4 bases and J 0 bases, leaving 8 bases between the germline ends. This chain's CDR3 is CASSPGHSYNEQFF. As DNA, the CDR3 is TGTGCCAGCAGCCCCGGACACTCCTACAATGAGCAGTTCTTC.

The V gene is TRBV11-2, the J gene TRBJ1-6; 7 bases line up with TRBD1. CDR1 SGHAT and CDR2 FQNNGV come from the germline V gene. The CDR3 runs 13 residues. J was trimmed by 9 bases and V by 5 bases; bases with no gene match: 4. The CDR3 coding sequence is TGTGCCAGCAGCACAGGGGTTAGTTCACCCCTCCACTTT. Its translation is CASSTGVSSPLHF.

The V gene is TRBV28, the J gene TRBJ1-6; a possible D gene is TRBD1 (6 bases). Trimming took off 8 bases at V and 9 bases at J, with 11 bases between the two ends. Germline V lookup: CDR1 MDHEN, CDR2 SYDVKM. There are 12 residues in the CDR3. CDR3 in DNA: TGTGCCAGCTGGCGGGGGCGTTCACCCCTCCACTTT. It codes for CASWRGRSPLHF.

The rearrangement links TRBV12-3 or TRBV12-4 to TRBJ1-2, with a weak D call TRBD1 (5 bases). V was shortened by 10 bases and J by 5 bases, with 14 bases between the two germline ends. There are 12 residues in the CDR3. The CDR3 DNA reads TGTGCCATTAACGACGGACATTATGGCTACACCTTC. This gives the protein CAINDGHYGYTF.

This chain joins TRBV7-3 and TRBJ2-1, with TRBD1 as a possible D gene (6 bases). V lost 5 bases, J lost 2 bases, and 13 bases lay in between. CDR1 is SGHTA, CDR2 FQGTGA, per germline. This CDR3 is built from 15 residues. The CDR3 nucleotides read TGTGCCAGCAGCACAACCAGGGGAACCTACAATGAGCAGTTCTTC. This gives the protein CASSTTRGTYNEQFF.

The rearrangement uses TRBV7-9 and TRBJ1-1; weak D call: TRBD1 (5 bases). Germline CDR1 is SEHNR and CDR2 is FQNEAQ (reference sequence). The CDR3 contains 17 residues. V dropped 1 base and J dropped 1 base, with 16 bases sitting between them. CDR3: CASSLGLTLTGNTEAFF. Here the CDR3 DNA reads TGTGCCAGCAGCTTAGGGCTAACCCTCACAGGGAACACTGAAGCTTTCTTT. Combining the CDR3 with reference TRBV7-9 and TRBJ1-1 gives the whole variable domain DTGVSQNPRHKITKRGQNVTFRCDPISEHNRLYWYRQTLGQGPEFLTYFQNEAQLEKSRLLSDRFSAERPKGSFSTLEIQRTEQGDSAMYLCASSLGLTLTGNTEAFFGQGTRLTVV.

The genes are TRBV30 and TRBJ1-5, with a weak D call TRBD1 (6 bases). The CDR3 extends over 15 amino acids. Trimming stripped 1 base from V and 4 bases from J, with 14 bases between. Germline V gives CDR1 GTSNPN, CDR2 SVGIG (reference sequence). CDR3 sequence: CAWSGPGQTNQPQHF. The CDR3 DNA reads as TGTGCCTGGAGTGGCCCTGGACAGACGAATCAGCCCCAGCATTTT.

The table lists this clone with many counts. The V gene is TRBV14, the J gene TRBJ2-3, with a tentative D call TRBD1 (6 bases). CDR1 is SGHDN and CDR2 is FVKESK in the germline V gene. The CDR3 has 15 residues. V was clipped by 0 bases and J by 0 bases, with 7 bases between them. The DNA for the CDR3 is TGTGCCAGCAGCCAAGAAGGGGGTAGCACAGATACGCAGTATTTT. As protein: CASSQEGGSTDTQYF.

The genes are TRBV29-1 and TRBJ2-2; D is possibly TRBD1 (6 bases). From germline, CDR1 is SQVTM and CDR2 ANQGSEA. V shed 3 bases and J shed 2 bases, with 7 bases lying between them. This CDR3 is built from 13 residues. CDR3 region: CSVEGHNTGELFF. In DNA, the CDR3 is TGCAGCGTTGAGGGACATAACACCGGGGAGCTGTTTTTT.

The CDR3 sequence is CASSPRSSMGHGYTF. In DNA form, the CDR3 reads TGTGCCAGCAGTCCTCGGTCGTCCATGGGCCATGGCTACACCTTC. V is TRBV6-1 and J is TRBJ1-2; no clear D. The CDR3 extends over 15 amino acids. The V gene's germline CDR1 is MNHNS and CDR2 SASEGT. With 5 bases removed from V and 6 bases from J, the gap between germline ends came to 19 bases.